The rows below give T cell receptor beta chains drawn from one sample of a study of graft-versus-host responses after intestinal transplantation. TCRdb keeps only in-frame clones here, not all; method: immunoSEQ multiplex PCR. The table shows tens of thousands of clones, with around 92% occurring only once. Their antigens remain unidentified. The starting material was unstimulated CD8+ T cells sorted from spleen or lymph node cells, obtained before intestinal transplant. These receptors were collected from a human donor who received an intestinal transplant. Both conserved end residues are part of each CDR3. The order of the fields is CDR3 protein, CDR3 DNA, V gene, J gene, clone size, D gene. D genes are given only for firm matches. Only some rows state a clone size, as once, few, many or a class for expanded clones.

CASSPTGDYNSPLHF,TGTGCCAGCAGCCCAACAGGGGACTATAATTCACCCCTCCACTTT,TRBV9,TRBJ1-6,NA,TRBD1
CASSAQESSYEQYF,TGTGCCAGCAGCGCACAGGAGAGCTCCTACGAGCAGTACTTC,TRBV9,TRBJ2-7,NA,NA
CASSVTTGTGWNTEAFF,TGTGCCAGCAGCGTGACGACCGGGACAGGCTGGAACACTGAAGCTTTCTTT,TRBV2,TRBJ1-1,once,TRBD1
CASSHQYQETQYF,TGTGCCAGCAGCCACCAGTACCAAGAGACCCAGTACTTC,TRBV11-2,TRBJ2-5,NA,NA
CASSEHRRPPGDTQYF,TGCGCCAGCAGTGAGCACAGGAGACCACCAGGGGATACGCAGTATTTT,TRBV10-1,TRBJ2-3,NA,NA
CASSLGTGFYEQYF,TGTGCCAGCAGTTTAGGGACAGGGTTTTACGAGCAGTACTTC,TRBV28,TRBJ2-7,NA,TRBD1
CASSEAGESTDTQYF,TGTGCCAGCAGTGAAGCGGGGGAGTCCACAGATACGCAGTATTTT,TRBV6-4,TRBJ2-3,many,TRBD2
CASSHFYGRGRQPQHF,TGCGCCAGCAGCCATTTTTACGGCAGGGGACGTCAGCCCCAGCATTTT,TRBV4-1,TRBJ1-5,once,NA
CASTPDRGSNYGYTF,TGTGCCAGCACTCCGGACAGGGGGTCTAACTATGGCTACACCTTC,TRBV28,TRBJ1-2,medium-sized,TRBD1
CASSLKGMGELFF,TGTGCCAGCAGTCTGAAGGGGATGGGGGAGCTGTTTTTT,TRBV28,TRBJ2-2,NA,NA
CASRGQPRTDTQYF,TGTGCCAGCAGGGGACAGCCTCGCACAGATACGCAGTATTTT,TRBV27,TRBJ2-3,few,TRBD1
CASSQDPLPSQPQHF,TGTGCCAGCAGCCAAGATCCCCTTCCCTCTCAGCCCCAGCATTTT,TRBV4-2,TRBJ1-5,NA,NA
CASSLLGGGWAQETQYF,TGTGCCAGCAGTTTGTTGGGGGGAGGTTGGGCCCAAGAGACCCAGTACTTC,TRBV28,TRBJ2-5,NA,NA
CASSQVTDYEQYF,TGCGCCAGCAGCCAAGTGACAGACTACGAGCAGTACTTC,TRBV4-1,TRBJ2-7,NA,NA
CASSVASGGYNEQFF,TGTGCCAGCAGCGTAGCTAGCGGGGGATACAATGAGCAGTTCTTC,TRBV9,TRBJ2-1,NA,TRBD2
CASSLGHTQYF,TGTGCCAGCAGTTTGGGGCATACGCAGTATTTT,TRBV27,TRBJ2-3,once,NA
CAWSLGGFTDTQYF,TGTGCCTGGAGTTTAGGCGGGTTCACAGATACGCAGTATTTT,TRBV30,TRBJ2-3,NA,NA
CASSYGGARHTGELFF,TGTGCCAGCAGTTACGGCGGGGCTCGTCACACCGGGGAGCTGTTTTTT,TRBV6-5,TRBJ2-2,NA,NA
CASSSIYRGLANYGYTF,TGTGCCAGCAGTTCCATATACAGGGGATTAGCTAACTATGGCTACACCTTC,TRBV28,TRBJ1-2,NA,TRBD1
CATSQHRGNEKLFF,TGTGCCACCAGTCAGCACAGGGGGAATGAAAAACTGTTTTTT,TRBV15,TRBJ1-4,NA,TRBD1
CASSRPGELPSYEQYF,TGTGCCAGCAGCCGACCAGGGGAACTACCATCCTACGAGCAGTACTTC,TRBV5-6,TRBJ2-7,NA,NA
CASSLTGSYNEQFF,TGTGCCAGCAGTTTAACAGGGAGCTACAATGAGCAGTTCTTC,TRBV27,TRBJ2-1,NA,NA
CASSQDTSEQYF,TGCGCCAGCAGCCAAGATACAAGCGAGCAGTACTTC,TRBV4-1,TRBJ2-7,NA,NA
CASRRQGNQPQHF,TGTGCCAGTAGAAGACAGGGAAATCAGCCCCAGCATTTT,TRBV19,TRBJ1-5,NA,TRBD1
CASSPPGREYNEQFF,TGTGCCAGCAGTCCGCCGGGACGGGAGTACAATGAGCAGTTCTTC,TRBV27,TRBJ2-1,NA,NA
CASRRLGPAGPGGETQYF,TGTGCCAGCCGCCGCCTTGGGCCAGCGGGACCTGGCGGAGAGACCCAGTACTTC,TRBV28,TRBJ2-5,NA,TRBD2
CASSEEAGGYNEQFF,TGTGCCAGCAGTGAAGAGGCAGGGGGCTACAATGAGCAGTTCTTC,TRBV6-1,TRBJ2-1,NA,TRBD1
CASGRGRGAYGYTF,TGTGCCAGCGGGCGGGGACGGGGGGCCTATGGCTACACCTTC,TRBV14,TRBJ1-2,NA,NA
CASSVRGRELFF,TGTGCCAGCAGTGTTAGGGGTCGGGAGCTGTTTTTT,TRBV27,TRBJ2-2,NA,NA
CASSTSGGTDTQYF,TGTGCCAGCAGTACCAGCGGGGGCACAGATACGCAGTATTTT,TRBV6-6,TRBJ2-3,NA,TRBD2
CASSLEETLNTEAFF,TGTGCCAGCAGTTTAGAGGAGACTTTAAACACTGAAGCTTTCTTT,TRBV27,TRBJ1-1,NA,NA
CAIRETGGPDTQYF,TGTGCCATCAGGGAAACGGGAGGGCCGGATACGCAGTATTTT,TRBV10-3,TRBJ2-3,NA,TRBD2
CASSLSGTGAYEQYF,TGTGCCAGCAGTTTATCCGGGACAGGGGCCTACGAGCAGTACTTC,TRBV27,TRBJ2-7,NA,TRBD1
CASSSPRTGKNIQYF,TGTGCCAGCAGCTCTCCCCGGACAGGGAAAAACATTCAGTACTTC,TRBV13,TRBJ2-4,NA,TRBD1
CASSGGGLTGELFF,TGTGCCAGCAGCGGAGGCGGACTCACCGGGGAGCTGTTTTTT,TRBV6-5,TRBJ2-2,NA,NA
CASMTGGEGYTF,TGTGCCAGTATGACAGGGGGAGAGGGCTACACCTTC,TRBV19,TRBJ1-2,NA,TRBD1
CATSRTRQGADEQYF,TGTGCCACCAGCAGAACTAGGCAGGGGGCCGACGAGCAGTACTTC,TRBV15,TRBJ2-7,NA,TRBD1
CASRTRADYSFGDEAFF,TGTGCCAGCAGGACGAGGGCGGATTACTCGTTTGGCGATGAAGCTTTCTTT,TRBV28,TRBJ1-1,NA,NA
CASSFLYTGELFF,TGTGCCAGCAGCTTCCTTTACACCGGGGAGCTGTTTTTT,TRBV5-6,TRBJ2-2,NA,NA
CASSLWGEDRIYGYTF,TGTGCCAGCAGCTTATGGGGGGAGGATCGGATCTATGGCTACACCTTC,TRBV7-9,TRBJ1-2,NA,NA
CASSPYLGGGSSPEAFF,TGTGCCAGCAGTCCCTACCTGGGCGGGGGCTCTTCCCCTGAAGCTTTCTTT,TRBV28,TRBJ1-1,NA,NA
CASSPAGAPYRYGYTF,TGTGCCAGCAGCCCCGCGGGAGCCCCATATAGGTATGGCTACACCTTC,TRBV5-6,TRBJ1-2,NA,NA
CASSQMDLAGFDYEQYF,TGTGCCAGCAGTCAAATGGACCTAGCGGGGTTCGACTACGAGCAGTACTTC,TRBV28,TRBJ2-7,once,TRBD2
CATSRVGTSDYEQYF,TGTGCCACCAGCAGAGTTGGGACTAGCGACTACGAGCAGTACTTC,TRBV15,TRBJ2-7,NA,TRBD2
CASSLQGLGGNQPQHF,TGTGCCAGCAGCTTACAGGGGCTGGGCGGCAATCAGCCCCAGCATTTT,TRBV7-9,TRBJ1-5,NA,NA
CASGAGVGKTQYF,TGTGCCTCGGGGGCGGGGGTCGGGAAGACCCAGTACTTC,TRBV27,TRBJ2-5,once,NA
CASALDRANEKLFF,TGTGCCAGCGCTTTAGACAGGGCGAATGAAAAACTGTTTTTT,TRBV27,TRBJ1-4,NA,TRBD1
CASRGTANTEAFF,TGTGCCAGCAGGGGGACAGCCAACACTGAAGCTTTCTTT,TRBV27,TRBJ1-1,NA,TRBD1
CASSLAQALHREKLFF,TGTGCCAGCAGCTTAGCCCAGGCCCTACATAGGGAAAAACTGTTTTTT,TRBV7-9,TRBJ1-4,once,NA
CASLGGTDTQYF,TGTGCCTCCCTAGGTGGCACAGATACGCAGTATTTT,TRBV30,TRBJ2-3,NA,NA
CASKGNIAGGFRLQDTQYF,TGTGCCAGCAAGGGTAACATAGCGGGAGGATTCCGATTACAAGATACGCAGTATTTT,TRBV27,TRBJ2-3,NA,TRBD2
CASSPTSGGANGELFF,TGTGCCAGCAGCCCCACTAGCGGGGGGGCCAACGGGGAGCTGTTTTTT,TRBV7-6,TRBJ2-2,NA,TRBD2
CASSLVRLRQCEAFF,TGTGCCAGCAGCTTAGTGCGACTGCGACAGTGTGAAGCTTTCTTT,TRBV7-2,TRBJ1-1,NA,NA
CASSFSGQGADTQYF,TGTGCCAGCAGTTTCTCGGGACAGGGCGCAGATACGCAGTATTTT,TRBV28,TRBJ2-3,NA,TRBD1